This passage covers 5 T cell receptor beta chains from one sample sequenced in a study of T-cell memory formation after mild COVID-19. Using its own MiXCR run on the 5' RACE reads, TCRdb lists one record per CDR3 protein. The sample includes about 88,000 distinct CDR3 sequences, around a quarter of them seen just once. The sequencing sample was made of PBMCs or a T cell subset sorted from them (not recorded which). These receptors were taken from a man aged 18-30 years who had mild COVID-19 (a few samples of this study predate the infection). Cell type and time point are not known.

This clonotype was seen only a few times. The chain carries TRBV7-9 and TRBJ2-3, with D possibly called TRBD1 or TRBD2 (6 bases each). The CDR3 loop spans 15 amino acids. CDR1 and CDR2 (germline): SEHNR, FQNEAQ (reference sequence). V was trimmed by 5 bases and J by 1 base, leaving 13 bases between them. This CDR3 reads CASSPLGGGTDTQYF. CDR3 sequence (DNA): TGTGCCAGCAGCCCACTCGGGGGCGGCACAGATACGCAGTATTTT.

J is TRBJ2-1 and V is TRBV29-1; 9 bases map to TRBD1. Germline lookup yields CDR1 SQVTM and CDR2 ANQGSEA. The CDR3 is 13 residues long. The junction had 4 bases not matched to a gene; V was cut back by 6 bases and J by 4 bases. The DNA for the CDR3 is TGCAGCGTGGGGGACAGGGATTACAATGAGCAGTTCTTC. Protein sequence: CSVGDRDYNEQFF.

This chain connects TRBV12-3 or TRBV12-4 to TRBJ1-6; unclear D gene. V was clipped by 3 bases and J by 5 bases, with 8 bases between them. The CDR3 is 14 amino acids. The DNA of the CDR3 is TGTGCCAGCAGTTTGGAGGCCGATAATTCACCCCTCCACTTT. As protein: CASSLEADNSPLHF.

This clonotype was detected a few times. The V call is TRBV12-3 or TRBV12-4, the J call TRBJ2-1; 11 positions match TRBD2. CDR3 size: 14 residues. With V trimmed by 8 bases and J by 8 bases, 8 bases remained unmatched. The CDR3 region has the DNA TGTGCCAGCGCTCTAGCGGGGGGCCAGTATGAGCAGTTCTTC. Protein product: CASALAGGQYEQFF.

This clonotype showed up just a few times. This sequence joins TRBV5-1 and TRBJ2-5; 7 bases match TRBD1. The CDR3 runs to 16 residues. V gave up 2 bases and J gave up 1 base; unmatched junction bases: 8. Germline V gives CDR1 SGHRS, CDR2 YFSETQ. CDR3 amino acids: CASSFGQEYPQETQYF. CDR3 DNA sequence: TGCGCCAGCAGCTTTGGACAGGAATACCCCCAAGAGACCCAGTACTTC.